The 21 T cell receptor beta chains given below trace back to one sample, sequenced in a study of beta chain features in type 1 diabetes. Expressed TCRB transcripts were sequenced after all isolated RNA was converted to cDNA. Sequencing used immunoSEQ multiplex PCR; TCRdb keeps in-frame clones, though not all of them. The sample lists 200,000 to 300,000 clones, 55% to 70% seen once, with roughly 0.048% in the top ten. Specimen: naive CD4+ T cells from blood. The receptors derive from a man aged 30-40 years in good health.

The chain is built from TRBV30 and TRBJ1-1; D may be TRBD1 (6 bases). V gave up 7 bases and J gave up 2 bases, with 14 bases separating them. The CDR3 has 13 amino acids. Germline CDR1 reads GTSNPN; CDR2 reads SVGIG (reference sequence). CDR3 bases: TGTGCCTCTTTCAGAGGGGGAAACACTGAAGCTTTCTTT. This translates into CASFRGGNTEAFF. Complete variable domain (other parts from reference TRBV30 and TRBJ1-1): SQTIHQWPATLVQPVGSPLSLECTVEGTSNPNLYWYRQAAGRGLQLLFYSVGIGQISSEVPQNLSASRPQDRQFILSSKKLLLSDSGFYLCASFRGGNTEAFFGQGTRLTVV.

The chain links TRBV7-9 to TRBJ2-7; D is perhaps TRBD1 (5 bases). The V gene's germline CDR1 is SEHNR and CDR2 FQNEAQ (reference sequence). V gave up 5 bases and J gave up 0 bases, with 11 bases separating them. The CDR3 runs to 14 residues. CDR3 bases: TGTGCCAGCAGCCTCGAAGGGGTCTCCTACGAGCAGTACTTC. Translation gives CASSLEGVSYEQYF. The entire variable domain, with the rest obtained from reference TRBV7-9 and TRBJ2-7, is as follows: DTGVSQNPRHKITKRGQNVTFRCDPISEHNRLYWYRQTLGQGPEFLTYFQNEAQLEKSRLLSDRFSAERPKGSFSTLEIQRTEQGDSAMYLCASSLEGVSYEQYFGPGTRLTVT.

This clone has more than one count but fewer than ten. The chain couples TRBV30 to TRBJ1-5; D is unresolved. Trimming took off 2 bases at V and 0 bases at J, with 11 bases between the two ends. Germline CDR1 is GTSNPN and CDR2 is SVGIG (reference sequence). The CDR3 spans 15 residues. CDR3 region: CAWSKETPSNQPQHF. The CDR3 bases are TGTGCCTGGAGTAAGGAGACTCCTAGCAATCAGCCCCAGCATTTT.

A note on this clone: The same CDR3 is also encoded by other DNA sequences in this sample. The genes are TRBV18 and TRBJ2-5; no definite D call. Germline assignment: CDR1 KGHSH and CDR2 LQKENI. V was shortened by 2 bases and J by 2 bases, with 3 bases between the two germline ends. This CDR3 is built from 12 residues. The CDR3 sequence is CASSPEQETQYF. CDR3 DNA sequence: TGTGCCAGCTCACCAGAACAAGAGACCCAGTACTTC.

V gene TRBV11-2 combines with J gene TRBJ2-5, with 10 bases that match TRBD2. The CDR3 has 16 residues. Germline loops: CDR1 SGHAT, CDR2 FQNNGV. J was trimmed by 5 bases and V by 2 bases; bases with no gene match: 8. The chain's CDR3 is CASSLHQAGGRETQYF. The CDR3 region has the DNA TGTGCCAGCAGCTTACACCAAGCGGGGGGGCGTGAGACCCAGTACTTC.

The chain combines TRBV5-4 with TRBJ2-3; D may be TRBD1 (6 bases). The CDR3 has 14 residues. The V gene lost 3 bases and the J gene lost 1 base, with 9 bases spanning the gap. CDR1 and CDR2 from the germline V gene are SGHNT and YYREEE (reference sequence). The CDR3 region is CASSSRTGTDTQYF. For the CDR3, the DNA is TGTGCCAGCAGCTCGCGGACAGGCACAGATACGCAGTATTTT.

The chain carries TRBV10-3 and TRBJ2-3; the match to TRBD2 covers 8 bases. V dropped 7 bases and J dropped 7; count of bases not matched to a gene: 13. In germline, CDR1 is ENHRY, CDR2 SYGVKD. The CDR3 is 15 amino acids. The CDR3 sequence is CAITPVRGGINTQYF. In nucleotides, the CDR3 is TGTGCCATCACCCCGGTTCGGGGGGGGATAAATACGCAGTATTTT.

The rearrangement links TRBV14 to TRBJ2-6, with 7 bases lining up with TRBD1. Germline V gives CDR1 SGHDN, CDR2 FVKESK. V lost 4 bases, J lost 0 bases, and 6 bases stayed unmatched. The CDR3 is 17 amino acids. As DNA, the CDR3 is TGTGCCAGCAGCCGGGACAGCCTAGCCTCTGGGGCCAACGTCCTGACTTTC. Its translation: CASSRDSLASGANVLTF.

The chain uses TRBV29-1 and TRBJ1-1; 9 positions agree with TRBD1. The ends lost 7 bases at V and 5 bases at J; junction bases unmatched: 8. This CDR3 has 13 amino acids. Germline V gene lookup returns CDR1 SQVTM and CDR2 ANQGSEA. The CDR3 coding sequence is TGCAGCGCTTCCGACAGGGGGAGGACTGAAGCTTTCTTT. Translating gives CSASDRGRTEAFF.

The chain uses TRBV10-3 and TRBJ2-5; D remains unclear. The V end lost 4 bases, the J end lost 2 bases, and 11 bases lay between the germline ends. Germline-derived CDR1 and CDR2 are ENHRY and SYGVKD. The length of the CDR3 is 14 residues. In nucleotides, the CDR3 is TGTGCCATCAGTGCATCGACACTGCAAGAGACCCAGTACTTC. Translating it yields CAISASTLQETQYF.

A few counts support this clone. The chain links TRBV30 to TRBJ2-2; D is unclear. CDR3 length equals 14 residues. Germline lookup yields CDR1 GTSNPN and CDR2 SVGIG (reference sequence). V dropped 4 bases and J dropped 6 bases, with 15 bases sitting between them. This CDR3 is CAWMLDRRAGELFF. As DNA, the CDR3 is TGTGCCTGGATGCTGGATCGCCGGGCCGGGGAGCTGTTTTTT.

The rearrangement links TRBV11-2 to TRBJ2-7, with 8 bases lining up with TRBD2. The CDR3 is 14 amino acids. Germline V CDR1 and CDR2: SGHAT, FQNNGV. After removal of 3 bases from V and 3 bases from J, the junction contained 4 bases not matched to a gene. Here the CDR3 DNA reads TGTGCCAGCAGCTTTTCCACTAGCGGCTACGAGCAGTACTTC. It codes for CASSFSTSGYEQYF.

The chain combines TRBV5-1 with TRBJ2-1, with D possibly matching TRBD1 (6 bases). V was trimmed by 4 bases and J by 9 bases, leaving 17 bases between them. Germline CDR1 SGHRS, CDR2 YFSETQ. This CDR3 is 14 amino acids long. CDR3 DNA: TGCGCCAGCAGCCAAGCCGGGACAAAGGGTGAGCAGTTCTTC. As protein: CASSQAGTKGEQFF.

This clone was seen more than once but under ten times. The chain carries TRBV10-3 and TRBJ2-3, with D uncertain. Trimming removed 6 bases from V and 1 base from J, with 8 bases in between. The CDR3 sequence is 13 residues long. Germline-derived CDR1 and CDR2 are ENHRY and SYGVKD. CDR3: CAIRGLGTDTQYF. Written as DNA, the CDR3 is TGTGCCATCAGGGGGTTGGGCACAGATACGCAGTATTTT.

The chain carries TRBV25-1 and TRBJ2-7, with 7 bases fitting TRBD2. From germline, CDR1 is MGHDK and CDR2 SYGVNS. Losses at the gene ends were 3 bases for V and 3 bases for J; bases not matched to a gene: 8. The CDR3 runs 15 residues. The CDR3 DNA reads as TGTGCCAGCAGTGATACCGGGACTAAGGGCTACGAGCAGTACTTC. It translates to CASSDTGTKGYEQYF.

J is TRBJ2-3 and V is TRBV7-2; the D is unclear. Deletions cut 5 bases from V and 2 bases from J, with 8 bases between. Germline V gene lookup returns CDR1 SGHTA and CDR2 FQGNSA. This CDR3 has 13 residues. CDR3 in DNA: TGTGCCAGCAGCCCGGCTAACACAGATACGCAGTATTTT. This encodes CASSPANTDTQYF.

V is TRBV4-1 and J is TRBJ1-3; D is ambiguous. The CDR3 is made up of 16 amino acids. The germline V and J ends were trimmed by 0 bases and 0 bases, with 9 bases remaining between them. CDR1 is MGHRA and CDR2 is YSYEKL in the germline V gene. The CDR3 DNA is TGCGCCAGCAGCCAAGAGCAGCTCCTCTCTGGAAACACCATATATTTT. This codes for CASSQEQLLSGNTIYF.

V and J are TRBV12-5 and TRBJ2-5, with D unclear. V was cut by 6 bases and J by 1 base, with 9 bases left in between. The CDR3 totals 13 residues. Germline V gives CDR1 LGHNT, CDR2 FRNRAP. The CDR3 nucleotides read TGTGCTAGTGGCCCGTCGGCCCAAGAGACCCAGTACTTC. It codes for CASGPSAQETQYF.

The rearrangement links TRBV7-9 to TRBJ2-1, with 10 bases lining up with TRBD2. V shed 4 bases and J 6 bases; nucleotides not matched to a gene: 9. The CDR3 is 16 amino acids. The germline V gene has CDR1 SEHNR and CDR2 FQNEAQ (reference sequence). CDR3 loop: CASSSKSGRAGNEQFF. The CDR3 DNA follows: TGTGCCAGCAGCTCAAAGAGCGGGAGGGCTGGCAATGAGCAGTTCTTC.

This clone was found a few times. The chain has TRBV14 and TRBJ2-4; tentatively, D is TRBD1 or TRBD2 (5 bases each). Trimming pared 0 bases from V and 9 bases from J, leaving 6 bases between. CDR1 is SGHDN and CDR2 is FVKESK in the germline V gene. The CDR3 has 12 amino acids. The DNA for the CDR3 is TGTGCCAGCAGCCAAGAGAGGGGCATTCAGTACTTC. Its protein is CASSQERGIQYF.

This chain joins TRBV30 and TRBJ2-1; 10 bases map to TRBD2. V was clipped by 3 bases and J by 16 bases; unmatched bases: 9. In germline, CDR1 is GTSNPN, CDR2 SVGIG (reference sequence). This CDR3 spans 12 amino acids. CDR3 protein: CAWSVTSGENFF. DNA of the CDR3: TGTGCCTGGAGCGTCACTAGCGGGGAAAACTTCTTC.